This passage covers 9 T cell receptor beta chains from one sample sequenced in a study of synovial regulatory T cells in juvenile arthritis. Data came from immunoSEQ multiplex PCR; TCRdb stores just in-frame clones and leaves some out. The sample totals about 10,000 clones. Sequencing was performed on Treg cells from blood. As to subset: remaining (HLA-DR-negative) circulating blood Treg cells. The receptors originated from a donor between 2 and 29 years old with juvenile idiopathic arthritis.

This sequence joins TRBV7-9 and TRBJ1-1. Germline V lookup: CDR1 SEHNR, CDR2 FQNEAQ (reference sequence). This CDR3 is built from 16 residues. DNA was not recorded. The CDR3: CASSLRLGGVGTEAFF.

By frequency, this clone registers medium-sized. The genes are TRBV28 and TRBJ1-4; TCRdb's D gene call, TRBD1, goes unchecked for lack of DNA. The CDR3 loop spans 13 amino acids. This entry has no DNA. CDR1 and CDR2 (germline): MDHEN, SYDVKM. Here the CDR3 reads CASSLGTIEKLFF.

This chain joins TRBV7-9 and TRBJ2-7; TCRdb designates TRBD2, a call that cannot be tested without DNA. CDR3 length: 15 amino acids. DNA is not recorded here. Germline CDR1 SEHNR, CDR2 FQNEAQ (reference sequence). CDR3 sequence reads: CASSTRLAGPYEQYF.

The chain has TRBV18 and TRBJ2-7; TCRdb's D call of TRBD1 is untestable without DNA. Germline CDR1 reads KGHSH; CDR2 reads LQKENI. CDR3 size: 14 residues. The nucleotide record is missing. The CDR3 region is CASSPVQAGYEQYF. Full variable domain (rest looked up from reference TRBV18 and TRBJ2-7): NAGVMQNPRHLVRRRGQEARLRCSPMKGHSHVYWYRQLPEEGLKFMVYLQKENIIDESGMPKERFSAEFPKEGPSILRIQQVVRGDSAAYFCASSPVQAGYEQYFGPGTRLTVT.

The rearrangement joins TRBV10-3 to TRBJ1-5. In germline, CDR1 is ENHRY, CDR2 SYGVKD. The CDR3 runs to 13 residues. No DNA is given. The CDR3 region is CAIRDRGDQPQHF.

J is TRBJ1-2 and V is TRBV5-8. CDR3 length: 12 amino acids. DNA is not on record. Germline V gene data show CDR1 as SGHTS and CDR2 as YDEGEE. The CDR3 sequence: CASSRWSYGYTF. Using reference TRBV5-8 and TRBJ1-2 for the parts outside the CDR3, the full variable domain is EAGVTQSPTHLIKTRGQQATLRCSPISGHTSVYWYQQALGLGLQFLLWYDEGEERNRGNFPPRFSGRQFPNYSSELNVNALELEDSALYLCASSRWSYGYTFGSGTRLTVV.

According to its frequency, this clone is medium-sized. The rearrangement uses TRBV19 and TRBJ2-3; the TCRdb call, TRBD2, lacks DNA for checking. CDR1 and CDR2 from the germline V gene are LNHDA and SQIVND (reference sequence). CDR3 length equals 18 residues. No DNA accompanies this entry. CDR3 amino acids: CASSISSGTKEGTDTQYF.

V usage is TRBV2 and J usage is TRBJ1-4; no DNA is available, so the TRBD1 call from TCRdb remains unchecked. Germline CDR1 is SNHLY and CDR2 is FYNNEI. The CDR3 is 13 residues long. A DNA sequence was not provided. CDR3 residues: CASNYQGGEKLFF.

The genes are TRBV19 and TRBJ1-2. This CDR3 contains 13 residues. No DNA sequence is on record. Per the germline V gene, CDR1 is LNHDA and CDR2 is SQIVND (reference sequence). The CDR3 sequence is CASNTQGHYGYTF.